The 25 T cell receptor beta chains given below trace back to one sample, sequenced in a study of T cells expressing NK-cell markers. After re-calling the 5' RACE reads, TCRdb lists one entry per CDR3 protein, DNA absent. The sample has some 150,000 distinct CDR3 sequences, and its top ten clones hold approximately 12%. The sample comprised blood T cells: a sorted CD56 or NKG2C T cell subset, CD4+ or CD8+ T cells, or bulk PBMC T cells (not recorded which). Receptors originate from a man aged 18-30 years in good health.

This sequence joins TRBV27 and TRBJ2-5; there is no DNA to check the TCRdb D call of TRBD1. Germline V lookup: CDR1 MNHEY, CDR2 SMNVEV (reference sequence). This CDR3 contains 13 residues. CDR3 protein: CASSADRRETQYF.

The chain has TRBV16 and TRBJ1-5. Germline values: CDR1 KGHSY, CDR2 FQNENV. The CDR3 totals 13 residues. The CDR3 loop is CASSPSGWEPQHF. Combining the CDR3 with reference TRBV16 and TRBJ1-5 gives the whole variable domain GEEVAQTPKHLVRGEGQKAKLYCAPIKGHSYVFWYQQVLKNEFKFLISFQNENVFDETGMPKERFSAKCLPNSPCSLEIQATKLEDSAVYFCASSPSGWEPQHFGDGTRLSIL.

The CDR3 reads CASTSGLPQYF. The rearrangement joins TRBV6-2 or TRBV6-3 to TRBJ2-3; TCRdb names TRBD2, which stays unverified in the absence of DNA. The CDR3 is made up of 11 amino acids. The germline V gene encodes CDR1 MNHEY and CDR2 SVGEGT.

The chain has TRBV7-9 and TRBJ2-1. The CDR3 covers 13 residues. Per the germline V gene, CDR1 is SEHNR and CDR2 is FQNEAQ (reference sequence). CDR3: CASSLASGYEQFF.

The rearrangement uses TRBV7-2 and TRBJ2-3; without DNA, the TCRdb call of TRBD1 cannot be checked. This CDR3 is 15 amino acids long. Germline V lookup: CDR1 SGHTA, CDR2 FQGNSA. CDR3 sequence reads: CASSLDSSGADTQYF.

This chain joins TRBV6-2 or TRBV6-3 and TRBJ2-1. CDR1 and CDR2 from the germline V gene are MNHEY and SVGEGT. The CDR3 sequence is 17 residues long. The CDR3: CASSYVWQGNPYNEQFF.

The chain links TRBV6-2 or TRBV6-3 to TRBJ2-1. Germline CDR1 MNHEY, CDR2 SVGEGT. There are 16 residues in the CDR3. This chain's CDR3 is CASSYLSNGPYNEQFF.

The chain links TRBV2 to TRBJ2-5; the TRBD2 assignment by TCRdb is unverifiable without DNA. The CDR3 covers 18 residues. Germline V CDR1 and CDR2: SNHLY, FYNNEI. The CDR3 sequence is CASSEPGLAGPPSQTQYF.

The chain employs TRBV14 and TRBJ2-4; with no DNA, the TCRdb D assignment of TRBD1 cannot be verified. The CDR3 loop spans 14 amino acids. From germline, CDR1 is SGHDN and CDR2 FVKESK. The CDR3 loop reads CASSPGTGGYIQYF.

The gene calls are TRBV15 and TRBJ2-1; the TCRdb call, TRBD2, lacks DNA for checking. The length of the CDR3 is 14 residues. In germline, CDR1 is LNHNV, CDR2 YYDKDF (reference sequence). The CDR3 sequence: CATSRAGGGNEQFF.

CDR3: CSAPQERASSYNEQFF. The J gene is TRBJ2-1, the V gene TRBV20-1; the D gene TCRdb calls, TRBD2, cannot be checked with no DNA. The CDR3 sequence is 16 residues long. The germline CDR1 and CDR2 sequences are DFQATT and SNEGSKA (reference sequence).

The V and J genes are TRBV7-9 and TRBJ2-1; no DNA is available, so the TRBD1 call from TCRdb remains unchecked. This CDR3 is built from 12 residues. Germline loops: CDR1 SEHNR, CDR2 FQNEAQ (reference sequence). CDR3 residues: CASSNPVHEQFF.

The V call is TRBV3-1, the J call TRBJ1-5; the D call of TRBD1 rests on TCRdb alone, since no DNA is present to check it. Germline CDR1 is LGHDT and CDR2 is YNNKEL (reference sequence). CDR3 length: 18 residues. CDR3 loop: CASSQLSGAPASNQPQHF.

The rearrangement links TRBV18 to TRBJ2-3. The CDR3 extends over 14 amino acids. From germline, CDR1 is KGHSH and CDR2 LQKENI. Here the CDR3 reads CASSPTGVKDTQYF.

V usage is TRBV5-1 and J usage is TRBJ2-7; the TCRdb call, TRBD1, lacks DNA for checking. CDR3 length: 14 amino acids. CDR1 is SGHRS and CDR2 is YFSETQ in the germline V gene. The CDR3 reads CASSLTGRDYEQYF. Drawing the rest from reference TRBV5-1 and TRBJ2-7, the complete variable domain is KAGVTQTPRYLIKTRGQQVTLSCSPISGHRSVSWYQQTPGQGLQFLFEYFSETQRNKGNFPGRFSGRQFSNSRSEMNVSTLELGDSALYLCASSLTGRDYEQYFGPGTRLTVT.

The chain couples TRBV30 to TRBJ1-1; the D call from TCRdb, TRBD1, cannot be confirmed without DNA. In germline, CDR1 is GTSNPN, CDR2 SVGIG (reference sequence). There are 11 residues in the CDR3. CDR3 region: CACALNAEAFF.

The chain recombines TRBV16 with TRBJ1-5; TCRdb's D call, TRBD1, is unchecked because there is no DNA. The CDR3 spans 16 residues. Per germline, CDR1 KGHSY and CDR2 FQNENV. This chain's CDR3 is CASSQSVQGGSQPQHF.

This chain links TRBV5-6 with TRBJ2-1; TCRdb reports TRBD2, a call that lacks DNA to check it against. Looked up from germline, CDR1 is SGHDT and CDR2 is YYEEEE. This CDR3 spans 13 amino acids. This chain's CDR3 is CASSLALGPGSFF.

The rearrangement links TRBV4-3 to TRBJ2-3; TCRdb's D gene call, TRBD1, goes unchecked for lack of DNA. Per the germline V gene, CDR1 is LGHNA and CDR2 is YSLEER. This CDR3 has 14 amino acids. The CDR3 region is CASSWGESTDTQYF.

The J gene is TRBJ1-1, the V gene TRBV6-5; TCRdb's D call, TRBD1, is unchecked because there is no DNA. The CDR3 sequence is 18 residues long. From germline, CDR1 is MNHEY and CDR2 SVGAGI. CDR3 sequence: CASSPRAGTLVGGTEAFF.

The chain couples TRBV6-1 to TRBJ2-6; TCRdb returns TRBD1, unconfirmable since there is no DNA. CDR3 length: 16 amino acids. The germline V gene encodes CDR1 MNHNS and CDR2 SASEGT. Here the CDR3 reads CASTIDRSSGANVLTF.

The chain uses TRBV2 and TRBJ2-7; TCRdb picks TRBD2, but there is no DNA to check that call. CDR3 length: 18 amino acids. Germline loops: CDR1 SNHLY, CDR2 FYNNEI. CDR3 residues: CASRKGGLAGDYPYEQYF.

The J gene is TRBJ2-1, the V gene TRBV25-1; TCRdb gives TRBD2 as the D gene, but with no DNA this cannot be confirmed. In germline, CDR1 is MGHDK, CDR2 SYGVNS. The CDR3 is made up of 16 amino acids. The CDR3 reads CASSELASGGTNEQFF.

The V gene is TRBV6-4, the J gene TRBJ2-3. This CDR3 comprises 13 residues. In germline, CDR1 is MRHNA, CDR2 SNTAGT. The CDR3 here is CASSVGMADTQYF.

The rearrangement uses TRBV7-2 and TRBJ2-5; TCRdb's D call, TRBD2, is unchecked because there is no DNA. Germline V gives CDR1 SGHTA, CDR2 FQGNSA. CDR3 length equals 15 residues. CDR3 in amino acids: CASSEASGSQETQYF.